This T cell receptor beta chain was sequenced for a study of T-cell memory formation after mild COVID-19. This clonotype has only a few counts. Each CDR3 protein gets one entry after TCRdb re-called the 5' RACE reads with MiXCR. The table shows roughly 350,000 distinct CDR3 sequences, with 28% occurring only once. The CDR3 extends over 15 amino acids. The V gene end was trimmed by 4 bases and the J gene end by 1 base; junction bases not matched to a gene: 7. Germline assignment: CDR1 SGHTA and CDR2 FQGNSA. This receptor was taken from an adult woman who had mild COVID-19 (a few samples of this study predate the infection). Cell type and time point are not known. The chain has TRBV7-2 and TRBJ2-7; 7 bases agree with TRBD1. What was sequenced was PBMCs or a T cell subset sorted from them (not recorded which). The CDR3 here is CASSYPGTASYEQYF. DNA of the CDR3: TGTGCCAGCAGCTACCCCGGGACAGCTTCCTACGAGCAGTACTTC.